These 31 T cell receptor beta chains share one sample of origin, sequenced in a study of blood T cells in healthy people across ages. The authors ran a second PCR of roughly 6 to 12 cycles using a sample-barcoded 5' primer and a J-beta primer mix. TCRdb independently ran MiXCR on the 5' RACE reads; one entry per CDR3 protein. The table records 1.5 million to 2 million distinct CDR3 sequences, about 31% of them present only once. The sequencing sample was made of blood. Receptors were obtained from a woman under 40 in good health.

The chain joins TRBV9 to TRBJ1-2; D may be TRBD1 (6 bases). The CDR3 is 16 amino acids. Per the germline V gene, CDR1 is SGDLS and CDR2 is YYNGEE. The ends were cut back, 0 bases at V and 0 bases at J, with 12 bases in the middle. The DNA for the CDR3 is TGTGCCAGCAGCGTAGCGCGGGACAACCCTAACTATGGCTACACCTTC. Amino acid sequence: CASSVARDNPNYGYTF.

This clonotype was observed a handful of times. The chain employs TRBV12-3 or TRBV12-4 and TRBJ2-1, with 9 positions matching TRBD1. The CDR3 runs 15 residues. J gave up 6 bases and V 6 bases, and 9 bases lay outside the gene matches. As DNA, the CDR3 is TGTGCCAGCAGCAGGCCGGGACAGGGAGCCAATGAGCAGTTCTTC. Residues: CASSRPGQGANEQFF.

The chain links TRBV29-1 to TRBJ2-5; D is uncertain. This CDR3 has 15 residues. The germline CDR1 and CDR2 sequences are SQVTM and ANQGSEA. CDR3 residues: CNDNTRTSFQETQYF. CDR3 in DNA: TGCAACGACAACACCAGAACCAGTTTCCAAGAGACCCAGTACTTC.

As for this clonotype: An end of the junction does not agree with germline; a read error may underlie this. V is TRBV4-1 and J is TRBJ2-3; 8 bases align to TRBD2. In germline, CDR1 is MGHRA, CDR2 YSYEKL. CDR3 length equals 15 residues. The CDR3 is CASGQIAGLTDTQYF. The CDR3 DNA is TGCGCCAGCGGCCAAATAGCGGGACTCACAGATACGCAGTATTTT.

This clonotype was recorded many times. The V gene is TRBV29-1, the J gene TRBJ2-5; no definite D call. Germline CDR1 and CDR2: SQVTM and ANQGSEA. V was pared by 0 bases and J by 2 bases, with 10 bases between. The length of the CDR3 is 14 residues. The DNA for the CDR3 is TGCAGCGTTGAAGATTGGCAGATACAAGAGACCCAGTACTTC. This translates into CSVEDWQIQETQYF.

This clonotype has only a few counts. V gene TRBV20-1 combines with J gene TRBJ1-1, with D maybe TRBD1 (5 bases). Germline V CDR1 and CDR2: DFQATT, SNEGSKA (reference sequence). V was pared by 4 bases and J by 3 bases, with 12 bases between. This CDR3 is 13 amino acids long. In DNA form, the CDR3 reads TGCAGTGCTACGTGGGGGAGCGACACTGAAGCTTTCTTT. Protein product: CSATWGSDTEAFF.

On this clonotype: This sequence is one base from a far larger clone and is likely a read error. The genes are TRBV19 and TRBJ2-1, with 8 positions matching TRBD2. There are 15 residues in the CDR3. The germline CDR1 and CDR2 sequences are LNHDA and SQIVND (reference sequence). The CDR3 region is CASSLRGGSYDEQFF. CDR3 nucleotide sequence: TGTGCCAGTAGTCTTCGGGGGGGTAGCTACGATGAGCAGTTCTTC.

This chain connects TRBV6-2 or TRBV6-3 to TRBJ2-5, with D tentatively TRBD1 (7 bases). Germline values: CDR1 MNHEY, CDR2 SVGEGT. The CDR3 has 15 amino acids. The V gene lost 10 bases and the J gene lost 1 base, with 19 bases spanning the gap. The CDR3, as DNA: TGTGCCATCACTCCCGGCAGGGGGGTCCAAGAGACCCAGTACTTC. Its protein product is CAITPGRGVQETQYF.

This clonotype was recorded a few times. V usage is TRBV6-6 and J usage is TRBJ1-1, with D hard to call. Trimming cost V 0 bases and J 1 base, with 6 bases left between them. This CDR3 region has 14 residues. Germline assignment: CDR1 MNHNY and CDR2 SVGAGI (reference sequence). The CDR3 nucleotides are TGTGCCAGCAGTTACTCGGGCTCGAACACTGAAGCTTTCTTT. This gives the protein CASSYSGSNTEAFF.

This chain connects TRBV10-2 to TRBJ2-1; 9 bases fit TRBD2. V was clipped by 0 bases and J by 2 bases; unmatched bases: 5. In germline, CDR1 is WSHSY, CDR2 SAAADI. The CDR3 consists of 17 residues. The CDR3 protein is CASSESRVAGAYNEQFF. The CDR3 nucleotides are TGCGCCAGCAGTGAGTCGAGAGTAGCGGGAGCCTACAATGAGCAGTTCTTC.

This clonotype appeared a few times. In DNA, the CDR3 is TGTGCCACCAGCAGAGATGGCAACCCAGCTAACTATGGCTACACCTTC. It encodes CATSRDGNPANYGYTF. V usage is TRBV15 and J usage is TRBJ1-2; D not resolved. The CDR3 is made up of 16 amino acids. Trimming stripped 0 bases from V and 0 bases from J, with 11 bases between. In germline, CDR1 is LNHNV, CDR2 YYDKDF (reference sequence).

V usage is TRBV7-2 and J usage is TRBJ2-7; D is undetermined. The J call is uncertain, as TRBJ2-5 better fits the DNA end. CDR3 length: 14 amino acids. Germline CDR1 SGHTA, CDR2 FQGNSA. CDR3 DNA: TGTGCCAGCAGCTCTGGACCCCAAGGAAAGACCCAGTACTTC. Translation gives CASSSGPQGKTQYF.

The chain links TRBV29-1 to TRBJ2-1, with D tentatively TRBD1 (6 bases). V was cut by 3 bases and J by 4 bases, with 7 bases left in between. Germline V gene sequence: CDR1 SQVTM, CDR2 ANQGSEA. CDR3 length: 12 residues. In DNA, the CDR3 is TGCAGCGTTGATACAGGGTACAATGAGCAGTTCTTC. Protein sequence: CSVDTGYNEQFF.

The CDR3 sequence is CASSGRDSNNSPLHF. Written as DNA, the CDR3 is TGTGCCAGCTCAGGCCGGGACAGCAATAATTCACCCCTCCACTTT. The chain combines TRBV18 with TRBJ1-6, with TRBD1 matching over 7 bases. The CDR3 is 15 residues long. Per germline, CDR1 KGHSH and CDR2 LQKENI. J lost 5 bases, V lost 5 bases, and 6 bases had no gene match.

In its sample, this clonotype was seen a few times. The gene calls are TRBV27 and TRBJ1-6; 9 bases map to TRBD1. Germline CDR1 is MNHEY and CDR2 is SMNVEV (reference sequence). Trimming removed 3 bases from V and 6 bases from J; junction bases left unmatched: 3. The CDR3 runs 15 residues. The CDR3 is CASSFWTGANSPLHF. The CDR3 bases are TGTGCCAGCAGTTTCTGGACAGGGGCTAATTCACCCCTCCACTTT.

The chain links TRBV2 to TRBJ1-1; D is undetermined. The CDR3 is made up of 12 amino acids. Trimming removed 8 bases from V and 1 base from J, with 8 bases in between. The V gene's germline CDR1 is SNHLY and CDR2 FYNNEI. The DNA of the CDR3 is TGTGCCAGCGCCTGGGGGAACACTGAAGCTTTCTTT. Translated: CASAWGNTEAFF.

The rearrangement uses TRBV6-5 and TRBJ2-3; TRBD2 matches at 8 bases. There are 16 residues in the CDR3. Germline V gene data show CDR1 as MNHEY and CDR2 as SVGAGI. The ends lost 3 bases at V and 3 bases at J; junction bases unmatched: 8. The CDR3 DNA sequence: TGTGCCAGCAGTTATTCCAGCGGGAGTCGGACAGATACGCAGTATTTT. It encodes CASSYSSGSRTDTQYF.

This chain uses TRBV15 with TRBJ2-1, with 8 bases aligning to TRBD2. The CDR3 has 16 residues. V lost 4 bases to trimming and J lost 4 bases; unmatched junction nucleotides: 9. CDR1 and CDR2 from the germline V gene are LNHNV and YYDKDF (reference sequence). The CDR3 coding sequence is TGTGCCACCAGCAACCTGCGGGGGGACCAGTACAATGAGCAGTTCTTC. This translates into CATSNLRGDQYNEQFF.

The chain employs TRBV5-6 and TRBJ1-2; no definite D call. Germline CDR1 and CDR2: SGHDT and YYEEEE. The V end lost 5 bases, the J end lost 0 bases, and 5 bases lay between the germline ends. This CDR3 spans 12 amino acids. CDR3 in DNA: TGTGCCAGCAGGAAAGCTAACTATGGCTACACCTTC. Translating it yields CASRKANYGYTF.

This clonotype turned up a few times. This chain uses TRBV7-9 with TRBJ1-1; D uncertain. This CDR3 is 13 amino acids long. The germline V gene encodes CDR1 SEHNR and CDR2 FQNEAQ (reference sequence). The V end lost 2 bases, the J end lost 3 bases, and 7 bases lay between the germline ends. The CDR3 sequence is CASSLFGDTEAFF. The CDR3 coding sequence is TGTGCCAGCAGCTTATTCGGGGACACTGAAGCTTTCTTT.

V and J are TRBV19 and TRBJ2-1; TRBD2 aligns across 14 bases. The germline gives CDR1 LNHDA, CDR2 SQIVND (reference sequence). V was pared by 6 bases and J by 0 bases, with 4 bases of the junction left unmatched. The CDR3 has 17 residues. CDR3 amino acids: CASSSGLAGGSYNEQFF. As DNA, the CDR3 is TGTGCCAGTAGCTCTGGACTAGCGGGAGGCTCCTACAATGAGCAGTTCTTC.

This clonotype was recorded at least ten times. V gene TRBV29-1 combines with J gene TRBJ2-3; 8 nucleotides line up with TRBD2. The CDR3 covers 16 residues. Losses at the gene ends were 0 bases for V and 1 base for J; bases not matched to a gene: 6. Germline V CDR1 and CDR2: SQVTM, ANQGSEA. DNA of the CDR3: TGCAGCGTTGAAGATAGCCTAGCGGGTGGCACAGATACGCAGTATTTT. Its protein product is CSVEDSLAGGTDTQYF.

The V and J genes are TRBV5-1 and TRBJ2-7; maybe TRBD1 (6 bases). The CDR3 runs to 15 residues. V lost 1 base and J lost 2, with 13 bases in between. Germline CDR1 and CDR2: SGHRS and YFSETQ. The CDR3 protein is CASSLRDMVTYEQYF. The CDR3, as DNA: TGCGCCAGCAGCTTGCGGGACATGGTGACCTACGAGCAGTACTTC.

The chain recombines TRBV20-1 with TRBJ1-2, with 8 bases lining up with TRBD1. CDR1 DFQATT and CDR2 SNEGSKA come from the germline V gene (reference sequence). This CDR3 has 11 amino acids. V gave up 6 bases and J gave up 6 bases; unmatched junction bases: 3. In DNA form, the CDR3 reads TGCAGTGCGAGGACAGGGAATGGCTACACCTTC. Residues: CSARTGNGYTF.

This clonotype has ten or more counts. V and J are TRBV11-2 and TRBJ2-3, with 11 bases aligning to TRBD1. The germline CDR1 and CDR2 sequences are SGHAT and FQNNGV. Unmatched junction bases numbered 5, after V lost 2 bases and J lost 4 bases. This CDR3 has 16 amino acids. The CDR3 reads CASSLNGQGAADTQYF. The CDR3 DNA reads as TGTGCCAGCAGCTTAAATGGACAGGGGGCGGCAGATACGCAGTATTTT.

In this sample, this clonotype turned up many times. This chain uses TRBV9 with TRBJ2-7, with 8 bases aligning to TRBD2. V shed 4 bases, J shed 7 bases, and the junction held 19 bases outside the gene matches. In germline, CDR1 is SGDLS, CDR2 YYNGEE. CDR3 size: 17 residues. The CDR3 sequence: CASSHQVTSVSLGEQYF. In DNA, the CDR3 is TGTGCCAGCAGCCATCAGGTGACTAGCGTCTCACTTGGGGAGCAGTACTTC.

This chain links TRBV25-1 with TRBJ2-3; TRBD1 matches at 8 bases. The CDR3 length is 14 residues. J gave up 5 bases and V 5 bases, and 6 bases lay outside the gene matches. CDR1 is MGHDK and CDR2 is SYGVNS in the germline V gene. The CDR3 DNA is TGTGCCAGCAGTAAAAGACAGGGGAAAGATACGCAGTATTTT. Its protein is CASSKRQGKDTQYF.

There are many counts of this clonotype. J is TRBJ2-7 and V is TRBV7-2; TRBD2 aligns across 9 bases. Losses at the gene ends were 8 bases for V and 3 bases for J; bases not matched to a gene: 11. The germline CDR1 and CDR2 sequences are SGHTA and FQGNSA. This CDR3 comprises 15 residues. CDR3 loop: CASAIGRGGGYEQYF. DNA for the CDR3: TGTGCCAGCGCCATCGGGCGGGGGGGCGGCTACGAGCAGTACTTC. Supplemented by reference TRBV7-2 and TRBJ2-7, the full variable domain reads GAGVSQSPSNKVTEKGKDVELRCDPISGHTALYWYRQSLGQGLEFLIYFQGNSAPDKSGLPSDRFSAERTGGSVSTLTIQRTQQEDSAVYLCASAIGRGGGYEQYFGPGTRLTVT.

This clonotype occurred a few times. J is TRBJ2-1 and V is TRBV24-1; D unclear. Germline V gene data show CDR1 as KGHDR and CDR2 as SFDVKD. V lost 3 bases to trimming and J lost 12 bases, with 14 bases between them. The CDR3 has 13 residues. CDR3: CATSDPFHFGQFF. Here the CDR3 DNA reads TGTGCCACCAGTGATCCATTCCACTTCGGGCAGTTCTTC.

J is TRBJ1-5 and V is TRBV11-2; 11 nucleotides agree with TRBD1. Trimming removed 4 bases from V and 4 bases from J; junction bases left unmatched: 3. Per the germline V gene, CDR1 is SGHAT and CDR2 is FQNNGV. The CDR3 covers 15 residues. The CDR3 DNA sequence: TGTGCCAGCAGCTCGGACAGGGGGCTAAATCAGCCCCAGCATTTT. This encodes CASSSDRGLNQPQHF. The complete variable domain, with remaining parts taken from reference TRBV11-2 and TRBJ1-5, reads EAGVAQSPRYKIIEKRQSVAFWCNPISGHATLYWYQQILGQGPKLLIQFQNNGVVDDSQLPKDRFSAERLKGVDSTLKIQPAKLEDSAVYLCASSSDRGLNQPQHFGDGTRLSIL.

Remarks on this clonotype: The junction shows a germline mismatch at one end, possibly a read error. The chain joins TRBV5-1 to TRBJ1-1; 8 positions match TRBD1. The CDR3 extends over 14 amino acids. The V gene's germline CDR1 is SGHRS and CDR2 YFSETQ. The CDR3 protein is CAGSPGTGGTEAFF. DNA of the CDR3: TGCGCCGGCAGCCCCGGGACAGGAGGCACTGAAGCTTTCTTT.